This T cell receptor (beta chain) was sequenced during a study of blood T cell repertoires in COVID-19. From germline, CDR1 is SQVTM and CDR2 ANQGSEA. The junction had 9 bases not matched to a gene; V was cut back by 6 bases and J by 4 bases. The CDR3 consists of 14 residues. The authors' processing: Estimates of nucleated cell counts were drawn from the amplification of reference gene primers. Sequencing used immunoSEQ multiplex PCR; TCRdb keeps in-frame clones, though not all of them. V, J and clone size derive from that table, while D and trimming were established from the DNA sequence. The sample holds 65,000 to 90,000 clones, almost 85% seen once.

Input material: peripheral blood. This clonotype was obtained from a man between 60 and 75 years old with acute or convalescent COVID-19. The V call is TRBV29-1, the J call TRBJ1-1, with 9 bases that match TRBD1. The CDR3 sequence is CSVRTGAQGTEAFF. The DNA of the CDR3 is TGCAGCGTCCGGACAGGGGCTCAGGGCACTGAAGCTTTCTTT.